This TCR beta chain is drawn from a study of T cells in Graves' hyperthyroidism and ophthalmopathy. The study, taken as a whole, reports: Blood shared most expanded thyroid clonotypes above 0.001.

Amplified TCR beta CDR3 regions came from RNA transcripts. The HTBI primer set drove a first-round RT-PCR of the TCR CDR3. One entry per CDR3 protein results from TCRdb running MiXCR on the multiplex PCR reads. Of some 490,000 distinct CDR3 sequences listed, 22% are singletons. This clonotype was detected a few times. Its antigen is unknown. Clinicians diagnosed patients from clinical symptoms, serum thyroxine and TRAb, thyroid ultrasound and orbital computed tomography. The PBMCs were sourced from fresh peripheral blood (about 9.6 ml). The sequence came from a woman aged 70-85 years with Graves' ophthalmopathy. Sequencing was carried out using blood.

Written as DNA, the CDR3 is TGCAGTGCTTACCGGGACACGAGAGGTGAGCAGTTCTTC. Encoded protein: CSAYRDTRGEQFF. The V call is TRBV20-1, the J call TRBJ2-1, with D possibly matching TRBD1 (6 bases). Between the trimmed V and J ends, which lost 5 bases and 9 bases, there was a span of 17 bases. Looked up from germline, CDR1 is DFQATT and CDR2 is SNEGSKA (reference sequence). The CDR3 is 13 residues long.